The rows below give T cell receptor beta chains drawn from one sample of a study of T cell repertoires in cytomegalovirus infection. These receptors are not linked to any known antigen. TCRdb itself ran the reads through MiXCR, one entry per CDR3 protein. This sample has 700,000 to 950,000 distinct CDR3 sequences; 30% to 35% occur once, and the top ten carry roughly 12%. This sample comprised cultured CD8+ T cells from PBMCs, obtained from culture after CMV antigen stimulation. The source is a human donor in good health (CMV status not recorded). Some clones in this sample may be carry-over from other donors' samples. The conserved cysteine and the conserved F or W are not part of the CDR3 here.

cdr3_length | v_call | cdr3_aa
12 | TRBV4-3 | ASSQDQGTDTQY
13 | TRBV7-2 | ASSPAGTVNSPLH
12 | TRBV9 | ASSGGAGLDEQF
15 | TRBV20-1 | SARVRAWGDSNQPQH
17 | TRBV4-1 | ASSQRGTSGGASYNEQF
15 | TRBV7-2 | ASSLGARVIPQETQY
10 | TRBV7-4 | ASSLDTNEQF
12 | TRBV2 | ASKITGQNYGYT
10 | TRBV4-1 | ASSHVNTEAF
12 | TRBV27 | ASSLSRQYNEQF
13 | TRBV4-3 | ASSQDLRSQETQY
12 | TRBV4-1 | ASSQEGPRDGYT
15 | TRBV6-8 | ASRPSLDSLSTDTQY
13 | TRBV11-2 | ASSLYEREVETQY
15 | TRBV27 | ASSLIPTSGVADTQY
11 | TRBV25-1 | ASSVTMNEKLF
14 | TRBV12-3/TRBV12-4 | ASSLARAGENSPLH
11 | TRBV6-2/TRBV6-3 | ASAAPSPSPLH
12 | TRBV7-8 | ASSPQGPKLTQY
10 | TRBV24-1 | ATSDFGTAYT
13 | TRBV7-8 | ASSEDFFNTGELF
9 | TRBV6-5 | ATLTGTEAF
11 | TRBV27 | ASSLSSSLPAF
11 | TRBV5-5 | ASTPEGTNEQF
13 | TRBV7-6 | ASSPTHPGQGVYT
12 | TRBV18 | ASSPQGLRTEAF
11 | TRBV29-1 | SVPDRGRTEAF
13 | TRBV6-1 | ASKEWGVPTYEQY
13 | TRBV6-5 | ASSYSGTGGDEQY
13 | TRBV11-2 | ASSLELASHEKLF
16 | TRBV11-2 | ASSFARDSRYSPYEQY
15 | TRBV7-2 | ASSPWGQHNSGNTIY
12 | TRBV6-1 | ASSEVAVNTEAF
16 | TRBV7-2 | ASSPVGSPELSNQPQH
14 | TRBV12-5 | ASGGGTESYQETQY
13 | TRBV12-3/TRBV12-4 | ASSLWGPSTDTQY
11 | TRBV27 | ASSLGTGFPLH
14 | TRBV15 | ATSRDLDQLNYGYT
11 | TRBV7-6 | ASSLAAGGIQY
11 | TRBV6-8 | ANRPGRAHEQY
13 | TRBV15 | ATSRDKPVNTEAF
16 | TRBV9 | ASSVATGTSVYTDTQY
11 | TRBV4-1 | ASSPRGRDGYT
13 | TRBV28 | ASVSRDPGWETQY
11 | TRBV10-3 | AIEETRGNEQF
13 | TRBV7-7 | ASSSEPRSQETQY
13 | TRBV15 | ATSRTSGVGETQY
11 | TRBV19 | ASSGTGGGELF
13 | TRBV11-2 | ASSLTTSPQETQY
13 | TRBV10-3 | AMGLRGPSTDTQY
13 | TRBV6-5 | ASSYSSSGGNEQY
12 | TRBV6-2/TRBV6-3 | ASSTSGGAHEQF
12 | TRBV6-8 | ASRPDREYTEAF
12 | TRBV11-1 | ASSLASADWEAF
14 | TRBV18 | ASSPGQAYSNQPQH
9 | TRBV12-5 | ASGFVGEQY
12 | TRBV7-8 | ASSLGAGGYGYT
13 | TRBV7-8 | ASSLDGGVQETQY
12 | TRBV10-3 | ASMTDRDTGELF